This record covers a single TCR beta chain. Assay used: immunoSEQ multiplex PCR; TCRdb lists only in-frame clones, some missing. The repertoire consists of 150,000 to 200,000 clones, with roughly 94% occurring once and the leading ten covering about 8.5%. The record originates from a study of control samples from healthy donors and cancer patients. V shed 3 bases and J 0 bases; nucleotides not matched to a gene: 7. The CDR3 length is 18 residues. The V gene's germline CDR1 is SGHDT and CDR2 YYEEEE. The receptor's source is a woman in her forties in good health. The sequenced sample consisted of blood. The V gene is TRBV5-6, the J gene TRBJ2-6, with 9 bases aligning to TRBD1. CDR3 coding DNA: TGTGCCAGCAGCTCGGGACAGGGCTCCCGCTCTGGGGCCAACGTCCTGACTTTC. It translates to CASSSGQGSRSGANVLTF.